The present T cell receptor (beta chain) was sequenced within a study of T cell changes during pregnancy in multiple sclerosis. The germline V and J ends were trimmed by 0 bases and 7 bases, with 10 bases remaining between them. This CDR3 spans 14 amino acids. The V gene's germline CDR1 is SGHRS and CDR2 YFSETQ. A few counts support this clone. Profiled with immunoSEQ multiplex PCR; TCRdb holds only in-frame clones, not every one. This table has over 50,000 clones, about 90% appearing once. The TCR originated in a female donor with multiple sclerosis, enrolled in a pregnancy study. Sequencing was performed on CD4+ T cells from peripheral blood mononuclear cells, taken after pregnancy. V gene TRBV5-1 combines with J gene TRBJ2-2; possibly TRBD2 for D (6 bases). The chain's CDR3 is CASSLASVGGELFF. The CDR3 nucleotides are TGCGCCAGCAGCTTGGCTAGCGTCGGCGGGGAGCTGTTTTTT.